These 27 T cell receptor beta chains were sequenced from one sample in a study of molecular identifiers for immune sequencing clone quantification. TCRdb reprocessed the PCR reads with MiXCR, giving one entry per CDR3 protein. The sample shows 400,000 to 600,000 distinct CDR3 sequences, 20% to 25% of them seen only once. Sequenced material: naive CD8+ T cells from blood, with Jurkat cell RNA spiked in. Subset reported: FACS-sorted CD8+CD4-CCR7+CD45RA+ naive T cells. These TCRs come from a human donor in good health. Some libraries in this study had Jurkat cell RNA spiked in.

Of note for this clonotype: This clone may be a read error of a much larger clone one base away. The V call is TRBV5-1, the J call TRBJ2-1; 13 nucleotides agree with TRBD2. The V and J ends lost 3 bases and 8 bases, in that order; junction bases with no gene match: 11. Germline assignment: CDR1 SGHRS and CDR2 YFSETQ. The CDR3 is 17 residues long. For the CDR3, the DNA is TGCGCCAGCAGCTGGGGGTCGGGACTAGCGGGACCCGATGAGCAGTTCTTC. Translation gives CASSWGSGLAGPDEQFF.

This clonotype was picked up many times. V gene TRBV5-8 combines with J gene TRBJ2-2, with D perhaps matching TRBD1 (5 bases). Trimming stripped 5 bases from V and 6 bases from J, with 17 bases between. Germline V gene data show CDR1 as SGHTS and CDR2 as YDEGEE. The CDR3 is 15 amino acids. Here the CDR3 DNA reads TGTGCCAGCAGGTCGTCCGGACATGGAGCCGGGGAGCTGTTTTTT. This encodes CASRSSGHGAGELFF.

Here the CDR3 DNA reads TGTGCCATCAGGGCCCACACACACGAGCAGTACTTC. As protein: CAIRAHTHEQYF. The chain joins TRBV10-3 to TRBJ2-7; D remains unclear. The CDR3 runs to 12 residues. Trimming removed 6 bases from V and 5 bases from J, with 11 bases in between. Germline CDR1 reads ENHRY; CDR2 reads SYGVKD.

To note about this clonotype: A much larger clone lies a single base off, so this may be a read error. The chain recombines TRBV7-8 with TRBJ1-1; tentatively, D is TRBD1 (6 bases). From germline, CDR1 is SGHVS and CDR2 FQNEAQ. Trimming left V 4 bases short and J 1 base short, with 16 bases between. The CDR3 length is 16 residues. Written as DNA, the CDR3 is TGTGCCAGCAGCTACTCGGGCAGGGGATGGAACACTGAAGCTTTCTTT. Its protein product is CASSYSGRGWNTEAFF. Looking up the rest from reference TRBV7-8 and TRBJ1-1 gives the full variable domain: GAGVSQSPRYKVAKRGQDVALRCDPISGHVSLFWYQQALGQGPEFLTYFQNEAQLDKSGLPSDRFFAERPEGSVSTLKIQRTQQEDSAVYLCASSYSGRGWNTEAFFGQGTRLTVV.

This clonotype has at least ten counts. This chain connects TRBV14 to TRBJ1-2, with TRBD1 identical over 7 bases. The CDR3 is 17 residues long. V shed 0 bases, J shed 4 bases, and the junction held 11 bases outside the gene matches. Germline lookup yields CDR1 SGHDN and CDR2 FVKESK. The CDR3 DNA sequence: TGTGCCAGCAGCCAAGATCCGGGACAGTCGTGGGGCTATGGCTACACCTTC. This codes for CASSQDPGQSWGYGYTF.

This clonotype was counted many times. The CDR3 DNA sequence: TGCAGCGTCCTAGACAGGTTTGGCACTGAAGCTTTCTTT. It specifies CSVLDRFGTEAFF. The chain has TRBV29-1 and TRBJ1-1; a possible D gene is TRBD1 (6 bases). CDR3 length equals 13 residues. Germline values: CDR1 SQVTM, CDR2 ANQGSEA. V dropped 6 bases and J dropped 4 bases, with 15 bases sitting between them.

This clonotype was counted at least ten times. The V call is TRBV5-1, the J call TRBJ2-7; TRBD1 matches at 9 bases. CDR1 is SGHRS and CDR2 is YFSETQ in the germline V gene. The CDR3 length is 16 residues. Losses at the gene ends were 0 bases for V and 6 bases for J; bases not matched to a gene: 10. The chain's CDR3 is CASSLGPGQGKAEQYF. The DNA for the CDR3 is TGCGCCAGCAGCTTGGGACCGGGACAGGGAAAGGCCGAGCAGTACTTC.

This clonotype was recorded many times. The rearrangement joins TRBV20-1 to TRBJ1-1; D unclear. Germline-derived CDR1 and CDR2 are DFQATT and SNEGSKA (reference sequence). The CDR3 length is 11 residues. V dropped 6 bases and J dropped 11 bases, with 16 bases sitting between them. The CDR3 region has the DNA TGCAGTGCCCCTCTGGGTCCATCGGCTTTCTTT. Encoded protein: CSAPLGPSAFF.

The table lists this clonotype with many counts. The rearrangement links TRBV12-3 or TRBV12-4 to TRBJ1-1; 11 nucleotides match TRBD1. CDR3 size: 15 residues. V was pared by 3 bases and J by 4 bases, with 4 bases of the junction left unmatched. CDR3 sequence reads: CASSLRTGGFTEAFF. The CDR3 DNA reads as TGTGCCAGCAGTTTGAGGACAGGGGGCTTCACTGAAGCTTTCTTT.

Regarding this clonotype: One end of the junction fails to match germline, which may point to a read error. J is TRBJ2-7 and V is TRBV5-3; D is possibly TRBD1 or TRBD2 (5 bases each). TRBV5-3 is filed as an ORF, its function uncertain. The CDR3 extends over 14 amino acids. In DNA, the CDR3 is TGTGCCAGCAGCTTACCGGTGGGGGCCTACGAGCAGTACTTC. Protein sequence: CASSLPVGAYEQYF.

This clonotype appeared many times. The chain couples TRBV4-1 to TRBJ1-5; the match to TRBD1 covers 7 bases. The J segment lost 4 bases and the V segment lost 2 bases, leaving 5 bases of the junction unmatched. The germline gives CDR1 MGHRA, CDR2 YSYEKL. The CDR3 length is 15 residues. CDR3 nucleotides: TGCGCCAGCAGCCAAAACAGGGGCTCGAATCAGCCCCAGCATTTT. This sequence encodes CASSQNRGSNQPQHF.

This clonotype was counted ten times or more. The V gene is TRBV4-3, the J gene TRBJ1-4; tentatively, D is TRBD1 (6 bases). V was shortened by 4 bases and J by 7 bases, with 19 bases between the two germline ends. This CDR3 has 16 residues. Germline CDR1 is LGHNA and CDR2 is YSLEER. CDR3 sequence (DNA): TGCGCCAGCAGCCGCGGCGTGACAGGATATGGTGAAAAACTGTTTTTT. This sequence encodes CASSRGVTGYGEKLFF.

Ten or more counts support this clonotype. The chain uses TRBV6-5 and TRBJ1-1; 8 positions match TRBD1. The CDR3 totals 14 residues. With V trimmed by 5 bases and J by 4 bases, 6 bases remained unmatched. Germline CDR1 is MNHEY and CDR2 is SVGAGI. CDR3 region: CASSQTGTGTEAFF. The CDR3 region has the DNA TGTGCCAGCAGTCAAACTGGGACAGGCACTGAAGCTTTCTTT.

This clonotype appeared many times. V gene TRBV11-1 combines with J gene TRBJ1-1, with D perhaps TRBD1 (6 bases). The CDR3 is 15 residues long. The V gene's germline CDR1 is SGHAT and CDR2 FQDESV (reference sequence). V lost 1 base and J 4 bases, leaving 13 bases between the germline ends. CDR3 protein: CASSLGGPGRTEAFF. The CDR3 region has the DNA TGTGCCAGCAGCTTAGGGGGGCCGGGTCGCACTGAAGCTTTCTTT.

There are a few counts of this clonotype. J is TRBJ2-5 and V is TRBV9; D is perhaps TRBD1 (5 bases). V was shortened by 0 bases and J by 2 bases, with 11 bases between the two germline ends. Germline assignment: CDR1 SGDLS and CDR2 YYNGEE. The length of the CDR3 is 15 residues. The CDR3 loop reads CASSVGGRAQETQYF. The CDR3 coding sequence is TGTGCCAGCAGCGTAGGAGGCAGGGCACAAGAGACCCAGTACTTC.

This clonotype is labeled as medium-sized. This rearrangement joins TRBV14 to TRBJ1-1; D uncertain. Trimming shortened V by 1 base and J by 0 bases, and 9 bases separated the two germline ends. CDR1 is SGHDN, CDR2 FVKESK, per germline. CDR3 size: 15 residues. CDR3 amino acids: CASSQAGALNTEAFF. The CDR3 DNA sequence: TGTGCCAGCAGCCAAGCAGGAGCTCTGAACACTGAAGCTTTCTTT.

This clonotype was counted many times. The chain links TRBV29-1 to TRBJ2-7; D is undetermined. CDR3 length: 11 residues. The germline V and J ends were trimmed by 3 bases and 7 bases, with 10 bases remaining between them. In germline, CDR1 is SQVTM, CDR2 ANQGSEA. CDR3 DNA sequence: TGCAGCGTTGAGCTTATGGGAGAGCAGTACTTC. Translation: CSVELMGEQYF.

Comment on this clonotype: This sequence may be a read error, since a much larger clone differs from it by one base. This chain uses TRBV7-2 with TRBJ1-5; no reliable D call. In germline, CDR1 is SGHTA, CDR2 FQGNSA. This CDR3 is 16 amino acids long. The CDR3 DNA sequence: TGTGCCAGCAGCTTATCGGCAGGACCCAAGAATCAGCCCCGGCATTTT. Protein: CASSLSAGPKNQPRHF.

Regarding this clonotype: This may come from a read error, since a much larger clone is one base off. The V and J genes are TRBV30 and TRBJ2-2; D possibly uses TRBD1 or TRBD2 (6 bases each). CDR3 size: 16 residues. CDR1 is GTSNPN, CDR2 SVGIG, per germline (reference sequence). Trimming stripped 0 bases from V and 3 bases from J, with 14 bases between. CDR3 loop: CAWSVWAGDYTGELFF. Here the CDR3 DNA reads TGTGCCTGGAGTGTGTGGGCAGGGGACTACACCGGGGAGCTGTTTTTT.

This clonotype was seen a few times. The chain carries TRBV4-3 and TRBJ1-1; TRBD1 matches at 7 bases. The length of the CDR3 is 16 residues. The V and J ends lost 0 bases and 0 bases, in that order; junction bases with no gene match: 4. From germline, CDR1 is LGHNA and CDR2 YSLEER. CDR3 residues: CASSQEQGVLNTEAFF. CDR3 bases: TGCGCCAGCAGCCAAGAGCAGGGGGTTTTGAACACTGAAGCTTTCTTT.

This clonotype was recorded many times. V and J are TRBV19 and TRBJ2-7; 10 bases are shared with TRBD1. Germline-derived CDR1 and CDR2 are LNHDA and SQIVND (reference sequence). The CDR3 contains 14 residues. With 7 bases clipped from V and 4 bases from J, the junction kept 7 bases outside the gene matches. The CDR3 DNA reads TGTGCCAGTACCGCCGGACAGGGGGGATACGAGCAGTACTTC. Its translation is CASTAGQGGYEQYF.

With respect to this clonotype: The final CDR3 position lacks the conserved phenylalanine or tryptophan, pointing to a likely read error. The chain carries TRBV3-1 and TRBJ2-7; the match to TRBD1 covers 9 bases. The CDR3 loop spans 14 amino acids. CDR1 LGHDT and CDR2 YNNKEL come from the germline V gene (reference sequence). V lost 4 bases to trimming and J lost 9 bases; unmatched junction nucleotides: 10. The CDR3 bases are TGTGCCAGCAGCCCATCCGGGACAGGGAGGGGGCAGTACCTC. Encoded protein: CASSPSGTGRGQYL.

In this sample, this clonotype turned up a few times. The junction does not match germline at one end; this may be a read error. The chain links TRBV7-9 to TRBJ2-4, with D unresolved. CDR1 SEHNR and CDR2 FQNEAQ come from the germline V gene (reference sequence). The CDR3 extends over 12 amino acids. The CDR3 DNA reads TGTGCCAGCAGCTACCATCTTCACCCCCCGGACTTC. This codes for CASSYHLHPPDF.

About this clonotype itself: A much larger clone lies one base from this, so it may be a read error. Here the CDR3 reads CASSFEGGTSPYEQYF. CDR3 sequence (DNA): TGTGCCAGCAGCTTCGAAGGAGGGACTAGCCCCTACGAGCAGTACTTC. The V call is TRBV7-9, the J call TRBJ2-7; 9 nucleotides line up with TRBD2. The CDR3 is made up of 16 amino acids. Trimming removed 3 bases from V and 2 bases from J; junction bases left unmatched: 8. In germline, CDR1 is SEHNR, CDR2 FQNEAQ (reference sequence). The entire variable domain, with the rest obtained from reference TRBV7-9 and TRBJ2-7, is as follows: DTGVSQNPRHKITKRGQNVTFRCDPISEHNRLYWYRQTLGQGPEFLTYFQNEAQLEKSRLLSDRFSAERPKGSFSTLEIQRTEQGDSAMYLCASSFEGGTSPYEQYFGPGTRLTVT.

This clonotype was recorded many times. The V and J genes are TRBV27 and TRBJ2-6; D remains ambiguous. Trimming removed 3 bases at V and 1 base at J, with 10 bases between. The CDR3 consists of 16 residues. CDR1 is MNHEY and CDR2 is SMNVEV in the germline V gene (reference sequence). CDR3 protein: CASSLVQPSGANVLTF. Written as DNA, the CDR3 is TGTGCCAGCAGTTTGGTACAGCCATCTGGGGCCAACGTCCTGACTTTC.

V and J are TRBV7-9 and TRBJ1-4, with D unclear. The ends were cut back, 2 bases at V and 3 bases at J, with 10 bases in the middle. CDR3 length: 15 amino acids. Germline assignment: CDR1 SEHNR and CDR2 FQNEAQ (reference sequence). CDR3 sequence reads: CASSLNDRPNEKLFF. In nucleotides, the CDR3 is TGTGCCAGCAGCTTAAACGACCGCCCTAATGAAAAACTGTTTTTT.

DNA of the CDR3: TGTGCCAGCAGCCTTGTCATGGGCTGGGACCAGCATTTT. Translated: CASSLVMGWDQHF. This chain uses TRBV28 with TRBJ1-5, with D hard to call. Germline CDR1 reads MDHEN; CDR2 reads SYDVKM. CDR3 length equals 13 residues. The V end was cut by 6 bases, the J end by 12 bases, with 18 bases between.